The 9 T cell receptor beta chains below come from one sample, sequenced in a study of blood T cell repertoires in COVID-19 (dated by TCRdb to 2018 to 2021). Library method: the immunoSEQ multiplex PCR assay. As stored in TCRdb, this immuneACCESS dataset retains in-frame rearrangements with V and J assigned. A fraction of the clones does not appear; measured against another copy, unresolved V genes explain less than half of the discrepancy, and the remainder lacks a known reason. This sample is represented by more than 95,000 clones; approximately 84% of them were singletons. In total, the top ten clones hold more than 20% of the sample. The sequencing input was peripheral blood. Receptor source: a man between 60 and 75 years old with acute or convalescent COVID-19.

V and J are TRBV18 and TRBJ1-5; D gene unclear. V was cut by 5 bases and J by 4 bases, with 9 bases left in between. The CDR3 contains 13 residues. CDR1 and CDR2 from the germline V gene are KGHSH and LQKENI. In DNA, the CDR3 is TGTGCCAGCTCAGGGAGCGTGAATCAGCCCCAGCATTTT. Translation: CASSGSVNQPQHF.

The chain has TRBV5-6 and TRBJ2-1; 11 nucleotides agree with TRBD2. J gave up 6 bases and V 0 bases, and 2 bases lay outside the gene matches. Looked up from germline, CDR1 is SGHDT and CDR2 is YYEEEE. The CDR3 is made up of 15 amino acids. The CDR3: CASSLVSGRGNEQFF. In DNA, the CDR3 is TGTGCCAGCAGCTTGGTTAGCGGGAGGGGCAATGAGCAGTTCTTC.

The chain employs TRBV25-1 and TRBJ1-1, with D perhaps TRBD1 (6 bases). V dropped 3 bases and J dropped 11 bases, with 22 bases sitting between them. Germline V gene data show CDR1 as MGHDK and CDR2 as SYGVNS. The CDR3 length is 15 residues. Written as DNA, the CDR3 is TGTGCCAGCAGTGAGATGAAGGACAGCACACCGGGGGCTTTCTTT. This encodes CASSEMKDSTPGAFF.

The V and J genes are TRBV4-3 and TRBJ1-5; D remains unclear. The V and J ends lost 0 bases and 5 bases respectively, with 11 bases between them. The germline V gene has CDR1 LGHNA and CDR2 YSLEER. CDR3 length: 15 amino acids. DNA of the CDR3: TGCGCCAGCAGCCAAGACCCGGCAGCGTATCAGCCCCAGCATTTT. It encodes CASSQDPAAYQPQHF.

The J gene is TRBJ2-1, the V gene TRBV29-1; D perhaps matches TRBD2 (6 bases). The CDR3 sequence is 13 residues long. Trimming left V 3 bases short and J 6 bases short, with 12 bases between. Per the germline V gene, CDR1 is SQVTM and CDR2 is ANQGSEA. The CDR3 reads CSVDGTFGNEQFF. In DNA form, the CDR3 reads TGCAGCGTTGACGGGACTTTCGGCAATGAGCAGTTCTTC.

The rearrangement links TRBV2 to TRBJ1-6; D remains unclear. The CDR3 totals 14 residues. V gave up 8 bases and J gave up 0 bases, with 8 bases separating them. Germline V gene sequence: CDR1 SNHLY, CDR2 FYNNEI. CDR3 in DNA: TGTGCCAGCGGGGAGAGCTCCTATAATTCACCCCTCCACTTT. Its protein product is CASGESSYNSPLHF. The entire variable domain, with the rest obtained from reference TRBV2 and TRBJ1-6, is as follows: EPEVTQTPSHQVTQMGQEVILRCVPISNHLYFYWYRQILGQKVEFLVSFYNNEISEKSEIFDDQFSVERPDGSNFTLKIRSTKLEDSAMYFCASGESSYNSPLHFGNGTRLTVT.

This chain uses TRBV4-3 with TRBJ2-1; 7 positions agree with TRBD2. The CDR3 loop spans 17 amino acids. Germline assignment: CDR1 LGHNA and CDR2 YSLEER. V lost 1 base to trimming and J lost 0 bases; unmatched junction nucleotides: 6. The CDR3 here is CASSQGLAGFSYNEQFF. The CDR3 region has the DNA TGCGCCAGCAGCCAAGGACTAGCTGGATTCTCCTACAATGAGCAGTTCTTC.

CDR3 in amino acids: CASSLKVDRSGNTIYF. DNA for the CDR3: TGTGCCAGCAGCTTAAAGGTGGACAGATCTGGAAACACCATATATTTT. The chain employs TRBV7-9 and TRBJ1-3; D is perhaps TRBD1 (6 bases). The CDR3 sequence is 16 residues long. V lost 2 bases and J 1 base, leaving 12 bases between the germline ends. From germline, CDR1 is SEHNR and CDR2 FQNEAQ (reference sequence).

This rearrangement joins TRBV6-4 to TRBJ2-7; a possible D gene is TRBD1 (6 bases). The length of the CDR3 is 13 residues. The V and J ends lost 8 bases and 3 bases respectively, with 14 bases between them. From germline, CDR1 is MRHNA and CDR2 SNTAGT. The CDR3 coding sequence is TGTGCCAGCGCTCAACAACAGGGCTACGAGCAGTACTTC. Translation: CASAQQQGYEQYF.